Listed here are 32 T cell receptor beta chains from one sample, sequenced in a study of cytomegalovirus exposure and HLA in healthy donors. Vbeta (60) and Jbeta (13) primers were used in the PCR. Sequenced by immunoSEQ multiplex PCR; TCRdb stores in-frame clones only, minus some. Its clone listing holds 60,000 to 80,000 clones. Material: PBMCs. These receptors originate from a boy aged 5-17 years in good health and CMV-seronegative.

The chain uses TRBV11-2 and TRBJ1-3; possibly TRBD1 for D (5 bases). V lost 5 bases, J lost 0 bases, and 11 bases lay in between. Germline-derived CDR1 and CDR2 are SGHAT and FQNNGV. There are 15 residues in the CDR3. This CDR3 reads CASSRVGGSGNTIYF. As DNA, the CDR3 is TGTGCCAGCAGCCGCGTGGGGGGCTCTGGAAACACCATATATTTT.

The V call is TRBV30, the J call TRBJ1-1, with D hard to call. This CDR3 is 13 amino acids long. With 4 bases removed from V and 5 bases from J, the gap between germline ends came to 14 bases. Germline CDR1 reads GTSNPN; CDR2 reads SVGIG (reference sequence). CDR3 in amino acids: CAWMKDRGTEAFF. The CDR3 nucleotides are TGTGCCTGGATGAAGGATCGGGGTACTGAAGCTTTCTTT.

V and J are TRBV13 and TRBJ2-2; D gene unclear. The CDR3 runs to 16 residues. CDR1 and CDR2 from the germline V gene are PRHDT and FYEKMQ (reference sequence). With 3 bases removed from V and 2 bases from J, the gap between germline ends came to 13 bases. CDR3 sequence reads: CASSLVRDINTGELFF. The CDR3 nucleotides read TGTGCCAGCAGCTTGGTTCGCGACATTAACACCGGGGAGCTGTTTTTT.

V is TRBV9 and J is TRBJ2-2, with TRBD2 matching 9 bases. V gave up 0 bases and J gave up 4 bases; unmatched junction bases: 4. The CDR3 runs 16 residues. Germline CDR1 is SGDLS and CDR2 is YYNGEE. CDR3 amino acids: CASSVAAGGRTGELFF. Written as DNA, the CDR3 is TGTGCCAGCAGCGTAGCGGCGGGGGGGCGCACCGGGGAGCTGTTTTTT.

The CDR3 loop reads CASSVGQATSPLHF. The CDR3 region has the DNA TGTGCCAGCAGCGTAGGACAGGCGACTTCACCCCTCCACTTT. The rearrangement links TRBV9 to TRBJ1-6, with TRBD1 as a possible D gene (6 bases). The V and J ends lost 0 bases and 9 bases respectively, with 10 bases between them. The CDR3 is 14 residues long. Germline loops: CDR1 SGDLS, CDR2 YYNGEE.

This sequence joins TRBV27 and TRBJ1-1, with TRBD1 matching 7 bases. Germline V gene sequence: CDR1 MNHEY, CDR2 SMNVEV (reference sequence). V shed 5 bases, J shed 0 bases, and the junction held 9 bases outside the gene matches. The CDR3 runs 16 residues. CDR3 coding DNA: TGTGCCAGCAGTCATATTCGAGGGGGCTTGAACACTGAAGCTTTCTTT. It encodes CASSHIRGGLNTEAFF.

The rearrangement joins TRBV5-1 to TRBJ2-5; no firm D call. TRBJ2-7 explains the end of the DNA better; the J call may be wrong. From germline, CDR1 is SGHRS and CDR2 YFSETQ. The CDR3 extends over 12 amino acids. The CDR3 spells CASSYDTYEQYF. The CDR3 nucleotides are TGCGCCAGCAGCTACGACACCTACGAGCAGTACTTC.

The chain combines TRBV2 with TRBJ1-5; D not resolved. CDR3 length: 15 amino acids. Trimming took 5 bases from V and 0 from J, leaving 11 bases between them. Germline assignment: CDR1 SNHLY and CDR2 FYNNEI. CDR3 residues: CASSFRETSNQPQHF. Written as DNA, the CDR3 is TGTGCCAGCAGTTTCCGGGAAACTAGCAATCAGCCCCAGCATTTT.

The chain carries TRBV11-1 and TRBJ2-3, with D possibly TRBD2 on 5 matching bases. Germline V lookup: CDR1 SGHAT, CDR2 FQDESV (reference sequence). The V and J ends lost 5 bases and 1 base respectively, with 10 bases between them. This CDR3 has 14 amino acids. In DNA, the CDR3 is TGTGCCAGCAGCCTAAGAGCGGGCACAGATACGCAGTATTTT. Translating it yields CASSLRAGTDTQYF.

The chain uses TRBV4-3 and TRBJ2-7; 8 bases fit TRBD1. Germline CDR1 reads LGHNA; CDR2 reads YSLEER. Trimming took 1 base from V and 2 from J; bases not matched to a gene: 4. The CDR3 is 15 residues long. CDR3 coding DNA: TGCGCCAGCAGCCAAGGCCTACAGGGGGCCTACGAGCAGTACTTC. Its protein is CASSQGLQGAYEQYF.

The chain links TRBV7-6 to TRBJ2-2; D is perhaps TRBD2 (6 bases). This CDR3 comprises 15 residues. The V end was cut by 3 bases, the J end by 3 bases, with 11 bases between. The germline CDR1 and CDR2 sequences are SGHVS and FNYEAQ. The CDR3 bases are TGTGCCAGCAGCTTGGGACTGGATTACACCGGGGAGCTGTTTTTT. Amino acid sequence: CASSLGLDYTGELFF. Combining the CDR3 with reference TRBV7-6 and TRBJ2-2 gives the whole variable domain GAGVSQSPRYKVTKRGQDVALRCDPISGHVSLYWYRQALGQGPEFLTYFNYEAQQDKSGLPNDRFSAERPEGSISTLTIQRTEQRDSAMYRCASSLGLDYTGELFFGEGSRLTVL.

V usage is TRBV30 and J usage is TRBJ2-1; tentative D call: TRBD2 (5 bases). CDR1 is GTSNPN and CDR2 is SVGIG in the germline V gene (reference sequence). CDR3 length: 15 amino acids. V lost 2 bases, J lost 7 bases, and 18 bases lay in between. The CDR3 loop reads CAWSHDLRRSNEQFF. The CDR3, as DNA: TGTGCCTGGAGTCATGACCTCCGGAGGTCAAATGAGCAGTTCTTC.

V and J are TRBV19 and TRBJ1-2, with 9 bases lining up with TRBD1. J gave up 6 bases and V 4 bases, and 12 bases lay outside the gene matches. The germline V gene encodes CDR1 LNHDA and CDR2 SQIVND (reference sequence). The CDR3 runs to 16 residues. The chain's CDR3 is CASSTIGLGQGHGYTF. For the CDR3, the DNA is TGTGCCAGTAGTACGATCGGTTTGGGACAGGGTCATGGCTACACCTTC.

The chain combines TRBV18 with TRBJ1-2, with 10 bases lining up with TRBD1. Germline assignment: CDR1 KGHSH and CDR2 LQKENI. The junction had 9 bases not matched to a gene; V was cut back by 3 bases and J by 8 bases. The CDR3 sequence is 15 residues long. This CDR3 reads CASSPGTGVQGGYTF. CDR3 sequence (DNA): TGTGCCAGCTCACCGGGGACAGGGGTGCAAGGGGGCTACACCTTC.

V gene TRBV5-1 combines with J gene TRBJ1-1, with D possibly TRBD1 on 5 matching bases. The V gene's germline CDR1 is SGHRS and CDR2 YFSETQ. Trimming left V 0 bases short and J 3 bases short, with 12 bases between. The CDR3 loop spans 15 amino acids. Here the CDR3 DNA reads TGCGCCAGCAGCTTGGCCGGGGGTAGACACACTGAAGCTTTCTTT. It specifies CASSLAGGRHTEAFF.

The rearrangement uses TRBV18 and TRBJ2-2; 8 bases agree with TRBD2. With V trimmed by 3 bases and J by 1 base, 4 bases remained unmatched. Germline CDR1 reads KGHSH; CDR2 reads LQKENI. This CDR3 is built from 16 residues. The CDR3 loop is CASSPFAGGNTGELFF. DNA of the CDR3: TGTGCCAGCTCACCTTTCGCGGGAGGGAACACCGGGGAGCTGTTTTTT.

The CDR3, as DNA: TGTGCCAGCAGTCCAACTCGACAGGGGGCCTCTCAGCCCCAGCATTTT. Protein sequence: CASSPTRQGASQPQHF. The rearrangement links TRBV27 to TRBJ1-5, with 10 bases matching TRBD1. Germline V CDR1 and CDR2: MNHEY, SMNVEV (reference sequence). CDR3 length equals 16 residues. V shed 5 bases and J 6 bases; nucleotides not matched to a gene: 10.

The CDR3 loop is CASRPTDRGLNQPQHF. The CDR3 DNA follows: TGTGCCAGCAGACCTACCGACAGGGGACTCAATCAGCCCCAGCATTTT. J is TRBJ1-5 and V is TRBV28, with 8 bases fitting TRBD1. Germline V gene data show CDR1 as MDHEN and CDR2 as SYDVKM. Trimming removed 6 bases from V and 3 bases from J; junction bases left unmatched: 10. CDR3 length: 16 residues.

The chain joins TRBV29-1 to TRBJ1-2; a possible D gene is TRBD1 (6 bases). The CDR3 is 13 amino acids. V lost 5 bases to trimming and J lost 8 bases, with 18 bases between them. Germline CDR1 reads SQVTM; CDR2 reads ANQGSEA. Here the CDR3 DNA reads TGCAGCGTTCCGCCCGCAGGGGAGGGAGGCTACACCTTC. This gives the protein CSVPPAGEGGYTF.

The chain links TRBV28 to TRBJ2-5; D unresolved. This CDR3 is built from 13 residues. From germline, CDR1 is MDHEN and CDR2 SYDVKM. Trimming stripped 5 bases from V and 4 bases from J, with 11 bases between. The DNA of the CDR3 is TGTGCCAGCAGTCTCCCGGTCCCAGAGACCCAGTACTTC. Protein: CASSLPVPETQYF.

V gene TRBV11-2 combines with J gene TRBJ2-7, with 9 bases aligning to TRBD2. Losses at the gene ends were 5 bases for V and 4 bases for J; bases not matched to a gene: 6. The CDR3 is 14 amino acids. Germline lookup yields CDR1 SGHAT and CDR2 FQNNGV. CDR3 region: CASSTTSGLYEQYF. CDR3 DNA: TGTGCCAGCAGCACGACTAGCGGTCTTTACGAGCAGTACTTC. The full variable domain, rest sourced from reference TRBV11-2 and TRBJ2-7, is EAGVAQSPRYKIIEKRQSVAFWCNPISGHATLYWYQQILGQGPKLLIQFQNNGVVDDSQLPKDRFSAERLKGVDSTLKIQPAKLEDSAVYLCASSTTSGLYEQYFGPGTRLTVT.

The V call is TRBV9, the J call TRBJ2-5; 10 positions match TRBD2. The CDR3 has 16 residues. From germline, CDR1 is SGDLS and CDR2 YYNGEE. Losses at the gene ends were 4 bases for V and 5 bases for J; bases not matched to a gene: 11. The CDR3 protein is CASSISGRAPVETQYF. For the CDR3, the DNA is TGTGCCAGCAGCATAAGCGGGAGGGCCCCGGTCGAGACCCAGTACTTC.

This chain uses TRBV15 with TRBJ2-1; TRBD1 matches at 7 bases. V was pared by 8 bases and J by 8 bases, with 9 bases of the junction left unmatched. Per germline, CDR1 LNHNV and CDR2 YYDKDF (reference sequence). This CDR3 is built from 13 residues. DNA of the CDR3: TGTGCCACCGGTATACAGGGGAGAGATGAGCAGTTCTTC. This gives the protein CATGIQGRDEQFF.

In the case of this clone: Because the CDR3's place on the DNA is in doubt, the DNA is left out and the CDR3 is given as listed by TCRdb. CDR3: CASSSSGNQPQHF. The chain combines TRBV27 with TRBJ1-5. CDR1 and CDR2 from the germline V gene are MNHEY and SMNVEV (reference sequence). The CDR3 adds up to 13 amino acids, both ends counted.

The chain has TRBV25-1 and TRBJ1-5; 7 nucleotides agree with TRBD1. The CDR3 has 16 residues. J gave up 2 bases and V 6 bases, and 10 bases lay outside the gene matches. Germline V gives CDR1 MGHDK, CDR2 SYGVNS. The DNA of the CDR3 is TGTGCCAGCAGCCCTTCGACAGGGTCCCGCAATCAGCCCCAGCATTTT. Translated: CASSPSTGSRNQPQHF. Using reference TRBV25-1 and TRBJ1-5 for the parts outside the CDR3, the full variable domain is EADIYQTPRYLVIGTGKKITLECSQTMGHDKMYWYQQDPGMELHLIHYSYGVNSTEKGDLSSESTVSRIRTEHFPLTLESARPSHTSQYLCASSPSTGSRNQPQHFGDGTRLSIL.

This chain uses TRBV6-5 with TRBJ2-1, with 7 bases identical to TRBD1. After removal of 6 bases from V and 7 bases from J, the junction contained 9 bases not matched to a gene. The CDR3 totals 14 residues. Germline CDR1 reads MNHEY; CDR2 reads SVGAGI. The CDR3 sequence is CASRFQRQGNEQFF. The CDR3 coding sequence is TGTGCCAGCAGATTCCAAAGACAGGGTAATGAGCAGTTCTTC.

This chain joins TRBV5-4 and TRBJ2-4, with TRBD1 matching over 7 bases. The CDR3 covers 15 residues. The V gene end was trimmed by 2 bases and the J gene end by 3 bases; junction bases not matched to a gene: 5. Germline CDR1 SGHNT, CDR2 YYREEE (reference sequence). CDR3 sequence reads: CASSFGAGGKNIQYF. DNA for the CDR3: TGTGCCAGCAGCTTCGGGGCAGGGGGCAAAAACATTCAGTACTTC.

CDR3 in amino acids: CASSLGLAGGNRGETQYF. For the CDR3, the DNA is TGTGCCAGCAGCTTAGGCCTAGCGGGAGGGAATCGGGGCGAGACCCAGTACTTC. This rearrangement joins TRBV11-2 to TRBJ2-5; 12 bases line up with TRBD2. This CDR3 has 18 amino acids. V was clipped by 1 base and J by 5 bases; unmatched bases: 11. CDR1 is SGHAT, CDR2 FQNNGV, per germline.

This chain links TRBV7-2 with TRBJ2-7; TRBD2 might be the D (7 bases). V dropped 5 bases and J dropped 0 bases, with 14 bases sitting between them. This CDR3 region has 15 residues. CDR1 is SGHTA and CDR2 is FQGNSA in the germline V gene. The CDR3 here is CASSARAGASYEQYF. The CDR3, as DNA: TGTGCCAGCAGCGCGAGGGCGGGGGCCTCCTACGAGCAGTACTTC.

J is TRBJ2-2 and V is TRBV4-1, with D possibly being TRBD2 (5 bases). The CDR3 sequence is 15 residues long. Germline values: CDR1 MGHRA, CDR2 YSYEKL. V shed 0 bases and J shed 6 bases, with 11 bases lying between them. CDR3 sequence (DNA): TGCGCCAGCAGCCAAGATAGCGTGGATCCCGGGGAGCTGTTTTTT. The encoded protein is CASSQDSVDPGELFF.

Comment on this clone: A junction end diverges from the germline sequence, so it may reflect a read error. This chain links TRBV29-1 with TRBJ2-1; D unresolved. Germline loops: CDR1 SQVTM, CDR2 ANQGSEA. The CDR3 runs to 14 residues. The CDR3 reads CSVVVRSSDNEQFF. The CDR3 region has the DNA TGCAGCGTGGTCGTGAGAAGCTCCGACAATGAGCAGTTCTTC.

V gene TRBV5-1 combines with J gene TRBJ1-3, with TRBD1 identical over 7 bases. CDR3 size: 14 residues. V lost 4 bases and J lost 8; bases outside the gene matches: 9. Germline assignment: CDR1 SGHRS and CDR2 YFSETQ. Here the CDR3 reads CASSTGTVEDTIYF. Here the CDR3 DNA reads TGCGCCAGCAGCACCGGGACAGTCGAGGACACCATATATTTT.